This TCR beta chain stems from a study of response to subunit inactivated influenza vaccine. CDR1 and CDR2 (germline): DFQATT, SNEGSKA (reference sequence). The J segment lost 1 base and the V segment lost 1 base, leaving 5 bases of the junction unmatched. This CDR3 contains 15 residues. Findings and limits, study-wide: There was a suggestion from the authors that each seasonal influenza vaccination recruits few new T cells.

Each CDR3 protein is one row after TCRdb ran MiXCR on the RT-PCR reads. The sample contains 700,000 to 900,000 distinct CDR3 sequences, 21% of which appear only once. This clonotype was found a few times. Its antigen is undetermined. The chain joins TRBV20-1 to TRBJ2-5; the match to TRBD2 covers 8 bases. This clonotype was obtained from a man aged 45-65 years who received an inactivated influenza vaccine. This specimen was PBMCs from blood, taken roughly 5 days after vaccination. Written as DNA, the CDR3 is TGCAGTGCTAGAGGAGGAAGCGGGGGCCAAGAGACCCAGTACTTC. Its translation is CSARGGSGGQETQYF.